Listed below are T cell receptor beta chains from one sample, sequenced in a study of T cell changes during pregnancy in multiple sclerosis. Clones were sequenced by immunoSEQ multiplex PCR, and TCRdb holds only the in-frame ones, with some missing. Altogether roughly 30,000 clones are present, under 95% being singletons, with the ten largest covering around 0.38%. The material sequenced was CD4+ T cells from peripheral blood mononuclear cells, taken in the second trimester of pregnancy. Source of these receptors: a female donor with multiple sclerosis, enrolled in a pregnancy study. CDR3s include the opening cysteine and the closing phenylalanine or tryptophan. D genes are given only for firm matches. Expanded clones are given a class, and other clones once, few, many or no size at all.

j_gene: TRBJ2-1
v_gene: TRBV5-1
d_gene: NA
abundance: NA
CDR3nt: TGCGCCAGCAGCTTGCGGGGAGACCCCTACAATGAGCAGTTCTTC
CDR3aa: CASSLRGDPYNEQFF

j_gene: TRBJ1-2
v_gene: TRBV2
d_gene: NA
abundance: NA
CDR3nt: TGTGCCAGCGTCAGGGCCGGTGGCCACACCTTC
CDR3aa: CASVRAGGHTF

j_gene: TRBJ1-1
v_gene: TRBV9
d_gene: NA
abundance: NA
CDR3nt: TGTGCCAGCAGCGCAGGGGTAAGGGGCACTGAAGCTTTCTTT
CDR3aa: CASSAGVRGTEAFF

j_gene: TRBJ1-2
v_gene: TRBV14
d_gene: TRBD1
abundance: few
CDR3nt: TGTGCCAGCAGCCCCCGGACAGGGTATGGCTACACCTTC
CDR3aa: CASSPRTGYGYTF

j_gene: TRBJ1-4
v_gene: TRBV5-1
d_gene: NA
abundance: NA
CDR3nt: TGCGCCAGCAGTGGAGGGGATGAAAAACTGTTTTTT
CDR3aa: CASSGGDEKLFF

j_gene: TRBJ2-5
v_gene: TRBV5-1
d_gene: NA
abundance: NA
CDR3nt: TGCGCCAGCAGCGAGATTTACCAAGAGACCCAGTACTTC
CDR3aa: CASSEIYQETQYF

j_gene: TRBJ2-7
v_gene: TRBV10-3
d_gene: TRBD1
abundance: once
CDR3nt: TGTGCCATCAGCAAGGGACAGGGGAGAGAGGAGTACTTC
CDR3aa: CAISKGQGREEYF

j_gene: TRBJ1-1
v_gene: TRBV18
d_gene: TRBD1
abundance: NA
CDR3nt: TGTGCCAGCTCACCCGGACAGGGGCCTGAAGCTTTCTTT
CDR3aa: CASSPGQGPEAFF

j_gene: TRBJ1-2
v_gene: TRBV27
d_gene: NA
abundance: NA
CDR3nt: TGTGCCAGCAGTTTATCAGGGGCCGCCGGGAACTATGGCTACACCTTC
CDR3aa: CASSLSGAAGNYGYTF

j_gene: TRBJ2-7
v_gene: TRBV4-2
d_gene: TRBD2
abundance: NA
CDR3nt: TGTGCCAGCAGCCTTTCCGGGACTAGCGGGCCCTACGAGCAGTACTTC
CDR3aa: CASSLSGTSGPYEQYF

j_gene: TRBJ1-1
v_gene: TRBV6-5
d_gene: NA
abundance: NA
CDR3nt: TGTGCCAGCAGTTACGGGGCAGCGAACACTGAAGCTTTCTTT
CDR3aa: CASSYGAANTEAFF

j_gene: TRBJ2-5
v_gene: TRBV7-9
d_gene: TRBD2
abundance: once
CDR3nt: TGTGCCAGCAGCTTGGGACTAGCGGGAGTTCGTATGGAGACCCAGTACTTC
CDR3aa: CASSLGLAGVRMETQYF

j_gene: TRBJ2-7
v_gene: TRBV7-7
d_gene: NA
abundance: NA
CDR3nt: TGTGCCAGCAGCTTACGGGACACCTACGAGCAGTACTTC
CDR3aa: CASSLRDTYEQYF

j_gene: TRBJ2-1
v_gene: TRBV9
d_gene: TRBD2
abundance: NA
CDR3nt: TGTGCCAGCAGCGTAATACTAGCGGAGCTCAATGAGCAGTTCTTC
CDR3aa: CASSVILAELNEQFF

j_gene: TRBJ2-6
v_gene: TRBV2
d_gene: TRBD1
abundance: NA
CDR3nt: TGTGCCAGCATGAGGGACAGGTATCGGGGGAGCTCTGGGGCCAACGTCCTGACTTTC
CDR3aa: CASMRDRYRGSSGANVLTF

j_gene: TRBJ2-5
v_gene: TRBV5-1
d_gene: TRBD2
abundance: NA
CDR3nt: TGCGCCAGCAGCTTGGGCGGGAGTCGGGAGACCCAGTACTTC
CDR3aa: CASSLGGSRETQYF

j_gene: TRBJ2-2
v_gene: TRBV7-2
d_gene: NA
abundance: NA
CDR3nt: TGTGCCAGCAGCTTAGATATAACGAACACCGGGGAGCTGTTTTTT
CDR3aa: CASSLDITNTGELFF

j_gene: TRBJ2-5
v_gene: TRBV2
d_gene: NA
abundance: NA
CDR3nt: TGTGCCAGCAGTGAGGTTGGGGGGGCAGAGACCCAGTACTTC
CDR3aa: CASSEVGGAETQYF

j_gene: TRBJ1-2
v_gene: TRBV6-6
d_gene: TRBD1
abundance: NA
CDR3nt: TGTGCCAGCAGCGGGACAGGGGCCGACTATGGCTACACCTTC
CDR3aa: CASSGTGADYGYTF

j_gene: TRBJ1-2
v_gene: TRBV6-6
d_gene: NA
abundance: NA
CDR3nt: TGTGCCAGCAGTTACTCGCGGACGGGGAGTGACTATGGCTACACCTTC
CDR3aa: CASSYSRTGSDYGYTF

j_gene: TRBJ2-1
v_gene: TRBV6-4
d_gene: TRBD1
abundance: NA
CDR3nt: TGTGCCAGCAGCGCCGGACAGGCAAACAATGAGCAGTTCTTC
CDR3aa: CASSAGQANNEQFF

j_gene: TRBJ1-5
v_gene: TRBV28
d_gene: NA
abundance: NA
CDR3nt: TGTGCCAGTGGATCCCTAGGGGATACGCAGCCCCAGCATTTT
CDR3aa: CASGSLGDTQPQHF

j_gene: TRBJ2-2
v_gene: TRBV11-2
d_gene: NA
abundance: NA
CDR3nt: TGTGCCAGCAGCTTAGCACAGAAAAACACCGGGGAGCTGTTTTTT
CDR3aa: CASSLAQKNTGELFF

j_gene: TRBJ2-7
v_gene: TRBV2
d_gene: TRBD2
abundance: NA
CDR3nt: TGTGCCAGCATCCCCCGGGGGTGGCTAGCGGGAGGGCCGAGCTTCGAGCAGTACTTC
CDR3aa: CASIPRGWLAGGPSFEQYF

j_gene: TRBJ2-3
v_gene: TRBV6-5
d_gene: TRBD1
abundance: NA
CDR3nt: TGTGCCAGCAGTTACTCGGGGACAGGTAGACGAGATACGCAGTATTTT
CDR3aa: CASSYSGTGRRDTQYF

j_gene: TRBJ1-2
v_gene: TRBV2
d_gene: TRBD1
abundance: NA
CDR3nt: TGTGCCAGCAGCGGACAGGGGCTCGTCTATGGCTACACCTTC
CDR3aa: CASSGQGLVYGYTF

j_gene: TRBJ2-7
v_gene: TRBV18
d_gene: TRBD1
abundance: NA
CDR3nt: TGTGCCAGCTCACCGGGACAGGGCTTAATTGGCTACGAGCAGTACTTC
CDR3aa: CASSPGQGLIGYEQYF

j_gene: TRBJ1-2
v_gene: TRBV28
d_gene: NA
abundance: NA
CDR3nt: TGTGCCAGCAGTTTAGGGGGGGGTTATGGCTACACCTTC
CDR3aa: CASSLGGGYGYTF

j_gene: TRBJ2-3
v_gene: TRBV7-9
d_gene: NA
abundance: NA
CDR3nt: TGTGCCAGCAGAGACACCGGCTCTACAGATACGCAGTATTTT
CDR3aa: CASRDTGSTDTQYF

j_gene: TRBJ2-2
v_gene: TRBV4-3
d_gene: TRBD2
abundance: NA
CDR3nt: TGCGCCAGCAGCCAAGGGACCGCGGTTCTAGCGGGAGGGCCCGGGGAGCTGTTTTTT
CDR3aa: CASSQGTAVLAGGPGELFF

j_gene: TRBJ2-1
v_gene: TRBV5-1
d_gene: TRBD2
abundance: NA
CDR3nt: TGCGCCAGCAGCGGGGGACTAGCGGGAGCGTCATCCTACAATGAGCAGTTCTTC
CDR3aa: CASSGGLAGASSYNEQFF

j_gene: TRBJ1-2
v_gene: TRBV29-1
d_gene: NA
abundance: NA
CDR3nt: TGCAGCGTTGAAAGCGGGGATGGCTACACCTTC
CDR3aa: CSVESGDGYTF

j_gene: TRBJ2-5
v_gene: TRBV7-9
d_gene: NA
abundance: NA
CDR3nt: TGTGCCAGCCGGAGGGGGCGAGGGGAGACCCAGTACTTC
CDR3aa: CASRRGRGETQYF

j_gene: TRBJ2-3
v_gene: TRBV21-1
d_gene: NA
abundance: NA
CDR3nt: TGTGCCAGCAGCAAAGATTTCAGCGGGAGGGCGGATACGCAGTATTTT
CDR3aa: CASSKDFSGRADTQYF

j_gene: TRBJ1-1
v_gene: TRBV5-1
d_gene: NA
abundance: once
CDR3nt: TGCGCCAGCAGCTTGAGGTGGTCACGTCGGAGGAACACTGAAGCTTTCTTT
CDR3aa: CASSLRWSRRRNTEAFF

j_gene: TRBJ2-2
v_gene: TRBV25-1
d_gene: NA
abundance: NA
CDR3nt: TGTGCCAGCATAGTCCTCCAGGGGTCAGGGCCCGGGGAGCTGTTTTTT
CDR3aa: CASIVLQGSGPGELFF

j_gene: TRBJ1-2
v_gene: TRBV6-6
d_gene: NA
abundance: NA
CDR3nt: TGTGCCAGCAGTTACGGGGGGTCTGGCTACACCTTC
CDR3aa: CASSYGGSGYTF

j_gene: TRBJ2-2
v_gene: TRBV11-2
d_gene: NA
abundance: NA
CDR3nt: TGTGCCAGCAGCTTAGGGGCCCCGGGGATCGGGGAGCTGTTTTTT
CDR3aa: CASSLGAPGIGELFF

j_gene: TRBJ2-1
v_gene: TRBV7-8
d_gene: NA
abundance: NA
CDR3nt: TGTGCCAGCACCGACCGGGAGAGCTCCTACAATGAGCAGTTCTTC
CDR3aa: CASTDRESSYNEQFF

j_gene: TRBJ2-7
v_gene: TRBV5-5
d_gene: NA
abundance: NA
CDR3nt: TGTGCCAGCAGCCCCCGGGTCGAAAGGGGCCCCGAGCAGTACTTC
CDR3aa: CASSPRVERGPEQYF

j_gene: TRBJ1-1
v_gene: TRBV6-1
d_gene: NA
abundance: once
CDR3nt: TGTGCCAGCAGTGAAGGGGGGAGGGCGAACACTGAAGCTTTCTTT
CDR3aa: CASSEGGRANTEAFF

j_gene: TRBJ2-3
v_gene: TRBV5-4
d_gene: TRBD2
abundance: NA
CDR3nt: TGTGCCAGCAGCCCCCCCGGCGGGAGTTCGGATACGCAGTATTTT
CDR3aa: CASSPPGGSSDTQYF

j_gene: TRBJ2-3
v_gene: TRBV30
d_gene: TRBD2
abundance: NA
CDR3nt: TGTGCCTGGAGTGCCGGGAGGACGACTAATACGCAGTATTTT
CDR3aa: CAWSAGRTTNTQYF

j_gene: TRBJ2-1
v_gene: TRBV29-1
d_gene: TRBD2
abundance: NA
CDR3nt: TGCAGCGTTTCTAGCGGGGGGTACAATGAGCAGTTCTTC
CDR3aa: CSVSSGGYNEQFF

j_gene: TRBJ2-3
v_gene: TRBV5-1
d_gene: TRBD2
abundance: NA
CDR3nt: TGCGCCAGCAGCACGGGACTAGCGGGAGACACAGATACGCAGTATTTT
CDR3aa: CASSTGLAGDTDTQYF

j_gene: TRBJ1-5
v_gene: TRBV19
d_gene: NA
abundance: NA
CDR3nt: TGTGCCAGTAGTAACGCGACGGCGGCACATCAGCCCCAGCATTTT
CDR3aa: CASSNATAAHQPQHF

j_gene: TRBJ2-7
v_gene: TRBV11-3
d_gene: NA
abundance: NA
CDR3nt: TGTGCCAGCAGCTTCGGGTTAGCTGGCGAGCAGTACTTC
CDR3aa: CASSFGLAGEQYF

j_gene: TRBJ2-2
v_gene: TRBV6-5
d_gene: NA
abundance: NA
CDR3nt: TGTGCCAGCAGTTACTCGGGCGGGAAGGGCGGGGAGCTGTTTTTT
CDR3aa: CASSYSGGKGGELFF

j_gene: TRBJ2-6
v_gene: TRBV27
d_gene: NA
abundance: once
CDR3nt: TGTGCCAGCAGCCTACTGGTGGGACAAACTGGGGCCAACGTCCTGACTTTC
CDR3aa: CASSLLVGQTGANVLTF

j_gene: TRBJ2-1
v_gene: TRBV5-1
d_gene: TRBD2
abundance: NA
CDR3nt: TGCGCCAGCAGCCAACCTAGCGGGACTCACAATGAGCAGTTCTTC
CDR3aa: CASSQPSGTHNEQFF

j_gene: TRBJ2-1
v_gene: TRBV2
d_gene: NA
abundance: NA
CDR3nt: TGTGCCAGCAAGCGGGCGGCCACCGCCACCTACAATGAGCAGTTCTTC
CDR3aa: CASKRAATATYNEQFF